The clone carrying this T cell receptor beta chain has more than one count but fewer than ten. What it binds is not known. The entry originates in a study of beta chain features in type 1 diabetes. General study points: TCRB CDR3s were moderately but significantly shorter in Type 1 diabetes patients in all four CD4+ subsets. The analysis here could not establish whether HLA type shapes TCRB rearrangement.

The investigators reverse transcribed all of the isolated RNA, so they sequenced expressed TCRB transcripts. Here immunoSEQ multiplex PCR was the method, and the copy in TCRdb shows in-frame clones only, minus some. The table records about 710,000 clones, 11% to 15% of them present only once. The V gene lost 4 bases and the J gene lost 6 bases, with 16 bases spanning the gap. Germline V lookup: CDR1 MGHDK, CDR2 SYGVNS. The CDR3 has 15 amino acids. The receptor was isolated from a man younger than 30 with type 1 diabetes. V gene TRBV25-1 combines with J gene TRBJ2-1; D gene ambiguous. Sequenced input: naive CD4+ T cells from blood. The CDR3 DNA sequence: TGTGCCAGCAGTGCGGTGGGATCTTTAAGCAATGAGCAGTTCTTC. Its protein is CASSAVGSLSNEQFF.